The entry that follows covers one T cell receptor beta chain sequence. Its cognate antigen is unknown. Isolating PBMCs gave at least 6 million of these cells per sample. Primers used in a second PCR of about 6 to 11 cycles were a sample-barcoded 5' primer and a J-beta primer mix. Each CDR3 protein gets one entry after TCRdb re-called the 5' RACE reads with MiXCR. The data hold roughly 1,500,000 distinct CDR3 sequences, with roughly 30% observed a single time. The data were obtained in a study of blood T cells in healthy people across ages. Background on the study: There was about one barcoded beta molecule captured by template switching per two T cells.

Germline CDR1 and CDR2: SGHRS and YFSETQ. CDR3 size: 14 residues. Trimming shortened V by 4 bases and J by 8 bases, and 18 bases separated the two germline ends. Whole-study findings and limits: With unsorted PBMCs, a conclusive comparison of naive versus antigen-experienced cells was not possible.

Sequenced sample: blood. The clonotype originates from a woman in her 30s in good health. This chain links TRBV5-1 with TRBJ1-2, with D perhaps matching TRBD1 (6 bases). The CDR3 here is CASSSPTGPRGYTF. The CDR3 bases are TGCGCCAGCAGCAGCCCCACAGGGCCCAGGGGCTACACCTTC. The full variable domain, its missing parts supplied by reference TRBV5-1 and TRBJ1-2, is KAGVTQTPRYLIKTRGQQVTLSCSPISGHRSVSWYQQTPGQGLQFLFEYFSETQRNKGNFPGRFSGRQFSNSRSEMNVSTLELGDSALYLCASSSPTGPRGYTFGSGTRLTVV.